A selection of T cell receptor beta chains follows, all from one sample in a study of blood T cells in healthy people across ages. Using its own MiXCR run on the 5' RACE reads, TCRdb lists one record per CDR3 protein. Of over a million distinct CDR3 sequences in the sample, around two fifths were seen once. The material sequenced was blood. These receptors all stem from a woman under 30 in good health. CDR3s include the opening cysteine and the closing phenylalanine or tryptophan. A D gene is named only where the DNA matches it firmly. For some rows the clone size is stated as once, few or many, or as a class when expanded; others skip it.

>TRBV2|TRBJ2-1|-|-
CASSEIAREQFF
TGTGCCAGCAGTGAAATTGCGCGTGAGCAGTTCTTC
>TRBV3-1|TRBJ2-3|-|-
CASSQGVLDTNTQYF
TGTGCCAGCAGCCAAGGGGTACTCGATACGAATACGCAGTATTTT
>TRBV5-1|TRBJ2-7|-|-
CASSFHSPYEQYF
TGCGCCAGCAGCTTCCACAGCCCCTACGAGCAGTACTTC
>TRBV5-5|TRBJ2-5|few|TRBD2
CASSLFSGRASRETQYF
TGTGCCAGCAGCTTGTTTTCCGGGAGGGCCTCGCGCGAGACCCAGTACTTC
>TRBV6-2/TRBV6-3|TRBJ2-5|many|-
CASSPVGGARTQYF
TGTGCCAGCAGCCCTGTCGGCGGAGCACGGACCCAGTACTTC
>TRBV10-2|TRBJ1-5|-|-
CASTADTSNQPQHF
TGCGCCAGCACCGCAGATACTAGCAATCAGCCCCAGCATTTT
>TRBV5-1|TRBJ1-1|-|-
CASSLLDGYGGTEAFF
TGCGCCAGCAGCTTGTTAGACGGGTACGGGGGGACTGAAGCTTTCTTT
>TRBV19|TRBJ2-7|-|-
CASRFSGGSYEQYF
TGTGCCAGTAGATTCAGCGGAGGCAGCTACGAGCAGTACTTC
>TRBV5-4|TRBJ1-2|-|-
CASSFGGGRRDYGYTF
TGTGCCAGCAGCTTCGGGGGCGGACGAAGGGACTATGGCTACACCTTC
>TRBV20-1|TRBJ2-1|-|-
CSARPPGGATGYNEQFF
TGCAGTGCTAGACCGCCGGGTGGGGCCACGGGATACAATGAGCAGTTCTTC
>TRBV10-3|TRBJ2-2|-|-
CAIRNVAGGTGELFF
TGTGCCATCAGGAATGTGGCGGGTGGGACCGGGGAGCTGTTTTTT
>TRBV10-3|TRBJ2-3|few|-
CAISDIDSNTDTQYF
TGTGCCATCAGTGATATTGACTCCAACACAGATACGCAGTATTTT
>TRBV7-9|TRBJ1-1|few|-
CASSSRQPNTEAFF
TGTGCCAGCAGCTCCCGACAACCGAACACTGAAGCTTTCTTT
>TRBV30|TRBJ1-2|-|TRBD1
CAWSLARGAYGYTF
TGTGCCTGGAGTCTGGCCAGGGGGGCCTATGGCTACACCTTC
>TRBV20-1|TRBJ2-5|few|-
CSASPTKYHQETQYF
TGCAGTGCTAGCCCCACTAAGTACCATCAAGAGACCCAGTACTTC
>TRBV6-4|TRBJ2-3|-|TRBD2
CASSEGRDRDTQYF
TGTGCCAGCAGCGAAGGGAGGGATAGGGATACGCAGTATTTT
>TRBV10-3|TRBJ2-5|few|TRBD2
CAISQGTSGGETQYF
TGTGCCATCAGCCAGGGGACTAGCGGGGGAGAGACCCAGTACTTC